This T cell receptor beta chain is drawn from a study of shared clonotypes between healthy human individuals. On this clone itself: This same CDR3 is encoded by further DNA sequences in the sample.

For each subset, genomic DNA was distributed in equal portions over several immunoSEQ plates. Some clones are missing from TCRdb's copy, which holds only in-frame ones; the method was immunoSEQ multiplex PCR. The table lists approximately 620,000 clones, around 97% of them singletons. The CDR3 spans 14 residues. Looked up from germline, CDR1 is MDHEN and CDR2 is SYDVKM. V lost 5 bases and J lost 7; bases outside the gene matches: 5. The sequence was obtained from a young woman in good health. The sequencing input was naive CD4+ T cells sorted from blood. As to subset: CD45RA+ positively selected. This chain uses TRBV28 with TRBJ1-6; 7 nucleotides agree with TRBD1. The CDR3 reads CASSPGQKNSPLHF. The CDR3 DNA follows: TGTGCCAGCAGTCCGGGACAGAAGAATTCACCCCTCCACTTT. Using reference TRBV28 and TRBJ1-6 for the parts outside the CDR3, the full variable domain is DVKVTQSSRYLVKRTGEKVFLECVQDMDHENMFWYRQDPGLGLRLIYFSYDVKMKEKGDIPEGYSVSREKKERFSLILESASTNQTSMYLCASSPGQKNSPLHFGNGTRLTVT.